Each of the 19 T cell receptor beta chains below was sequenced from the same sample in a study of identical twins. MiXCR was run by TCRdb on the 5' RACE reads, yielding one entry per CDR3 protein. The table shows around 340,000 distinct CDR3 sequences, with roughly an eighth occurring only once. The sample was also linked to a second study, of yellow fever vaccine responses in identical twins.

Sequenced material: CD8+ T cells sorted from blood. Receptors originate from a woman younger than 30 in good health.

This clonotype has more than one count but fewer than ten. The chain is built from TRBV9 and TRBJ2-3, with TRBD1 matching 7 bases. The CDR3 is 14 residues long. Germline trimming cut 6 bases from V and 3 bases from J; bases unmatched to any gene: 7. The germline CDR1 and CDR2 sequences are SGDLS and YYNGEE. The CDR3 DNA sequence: TGTGCCAGCAACCCCCCGGACAGGACAGATACGCAGTATTTT. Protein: CASNPPDRTDTQYF.

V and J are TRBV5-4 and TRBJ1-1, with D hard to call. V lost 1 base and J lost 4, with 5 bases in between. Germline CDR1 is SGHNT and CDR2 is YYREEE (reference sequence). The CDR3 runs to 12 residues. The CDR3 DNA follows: TGTGCCAGCAGCTTGACTCCCACTGAAGCTTTCTTT. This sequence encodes CASSLTPTEAFF.

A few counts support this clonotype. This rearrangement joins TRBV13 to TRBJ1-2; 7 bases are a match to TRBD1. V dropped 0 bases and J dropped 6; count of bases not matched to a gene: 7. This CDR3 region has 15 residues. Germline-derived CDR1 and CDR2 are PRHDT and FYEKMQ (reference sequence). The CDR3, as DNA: TGTGCCAGCAGCTTAGGAACAGGGGAGACGGATGGCTACACCTTC. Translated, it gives CASSLGTGETDGYTF.

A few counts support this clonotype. The CDR3 here is CASSQDGGMNTEAFF. CDR3 bases: TGTGCCAGCAGCCAAGACGGGGGTATGAACACTGAAGCTTTCTTT. The chain has TRBV3-1 and TRBJ1-1; possibly TRBD1 for D (5 bases). The CDR3 is 15 amino acids. V lost 0 bases, J lost 0 bases, and 8 bases lay in between. CDR1 LGHDT and CDR2 YNNKEL come from the germline V gene (reference sequence).

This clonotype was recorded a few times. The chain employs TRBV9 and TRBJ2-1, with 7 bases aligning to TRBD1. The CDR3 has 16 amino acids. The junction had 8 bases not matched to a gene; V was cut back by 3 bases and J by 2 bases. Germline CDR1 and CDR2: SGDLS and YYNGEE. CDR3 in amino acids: CASSAYRGGPYNEQFF. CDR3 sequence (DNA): TGTGCCAGCAGCGCCTACCGAGGGGGCCCCTACAATGAGCAGTTCTTC.

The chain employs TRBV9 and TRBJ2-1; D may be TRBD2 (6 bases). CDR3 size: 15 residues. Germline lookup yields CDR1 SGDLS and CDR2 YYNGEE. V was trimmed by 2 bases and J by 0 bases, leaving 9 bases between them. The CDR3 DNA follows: TGTGCCAGCAGCGTTTCCGGGGGCTCCTACAATGAGCAGTTCTTC. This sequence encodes CASSVSGGSYNEQFF.

The CDR3 sequence is CASMPGVLEQYV. CDR3 coding DNA: TGTGCCAGCATGCCAGGGGTTCTCGAGCAGTACGTC. The chain links TRBV28 to TRBJ2-7; possible D gene TRBD1, 6 bases. The CDR3 extends over 12 amino acids. Germline CDR1 and CDR2: MDHEN and SYDVKM. Trimming took 7 bases from V and 6 from J, leaving 13 bases between them.

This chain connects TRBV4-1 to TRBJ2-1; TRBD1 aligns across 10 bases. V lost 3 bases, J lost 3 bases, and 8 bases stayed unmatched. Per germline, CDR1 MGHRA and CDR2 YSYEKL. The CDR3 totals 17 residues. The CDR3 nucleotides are TGCGCCAGCAGCCACCCAGGGGGACAGGGGTACTACAATGAGCAGTTCTTC. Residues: CASSHPGGQGYYNEQFF.

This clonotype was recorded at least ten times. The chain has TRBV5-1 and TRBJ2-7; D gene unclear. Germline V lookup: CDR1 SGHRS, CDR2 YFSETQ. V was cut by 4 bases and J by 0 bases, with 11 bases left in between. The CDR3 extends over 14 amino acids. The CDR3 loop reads CASSLPRDSYEQYF. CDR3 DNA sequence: TGCGCCAGCAGCCTCCCCCGCGACTCCTACGAGCAGTACTTC.

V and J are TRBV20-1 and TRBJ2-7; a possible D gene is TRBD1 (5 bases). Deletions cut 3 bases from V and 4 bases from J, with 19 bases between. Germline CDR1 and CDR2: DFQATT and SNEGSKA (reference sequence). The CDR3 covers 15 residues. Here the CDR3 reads CSARGSRVGRYEQYF. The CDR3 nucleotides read TGCAGTGCTAGGGGGTCCAGGGTGGGGCGGTACGAGCAGTACTTC.

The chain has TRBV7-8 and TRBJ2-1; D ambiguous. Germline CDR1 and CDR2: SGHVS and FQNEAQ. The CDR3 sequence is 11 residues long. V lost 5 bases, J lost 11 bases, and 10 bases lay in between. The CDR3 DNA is TGTGCCAGCAGCATGGGCCTAAAGCAGTTCTTC. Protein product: CASSMGLKQFF.

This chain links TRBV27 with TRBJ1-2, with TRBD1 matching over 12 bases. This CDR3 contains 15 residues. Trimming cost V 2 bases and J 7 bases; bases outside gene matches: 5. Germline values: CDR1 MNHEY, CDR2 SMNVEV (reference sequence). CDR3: CASSLGGTGGGGYTF. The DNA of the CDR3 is TGTGCCAGCAGTTTAGGGGGGACAGGGGGCGGTGGCTACACCTTC.

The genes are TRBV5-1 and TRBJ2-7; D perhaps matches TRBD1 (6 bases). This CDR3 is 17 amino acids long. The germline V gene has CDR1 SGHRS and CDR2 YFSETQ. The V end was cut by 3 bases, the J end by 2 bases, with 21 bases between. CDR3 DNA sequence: TGCGCCAGCAGCTCGAACCCTCCCGGGACAAACGCCTACGAGCAGTACTTC. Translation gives CASSSNPPGTNAYEQYF.

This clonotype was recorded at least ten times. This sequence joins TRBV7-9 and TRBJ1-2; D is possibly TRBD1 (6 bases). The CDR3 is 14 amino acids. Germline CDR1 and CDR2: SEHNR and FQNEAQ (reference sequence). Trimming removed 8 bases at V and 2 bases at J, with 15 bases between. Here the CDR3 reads CASAPAGVNYGYTF. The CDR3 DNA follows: TGTGCCAGCGCACCGGCAGGGGTGAACTATGGCTACACCTTC.

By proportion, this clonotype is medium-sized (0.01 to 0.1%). This CDR3 is CATSAGTIHTGELFF. Written as DNA, the CDR3 is TGTGCCACCAGTGCTGGGACAATTCACACCGGGGAGCTGTTTTTT. This chain joins TRBV24-1 and TRBJ2-2, with a possible D match to TRBD1 (6 bases). Germline CDR1 KGHDR, CDR2 SFDVKD. CDR3 size: 15 residues. V lost 5 bases and J lost 3, with 12 bases in between.

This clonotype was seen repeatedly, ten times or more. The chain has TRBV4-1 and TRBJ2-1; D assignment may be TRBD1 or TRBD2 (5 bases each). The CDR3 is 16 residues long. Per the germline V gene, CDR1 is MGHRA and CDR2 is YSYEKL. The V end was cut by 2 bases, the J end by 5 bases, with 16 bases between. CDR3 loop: CASSQRGPGRNNEQFF. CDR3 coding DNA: TGCGCCAGCAGCCAAAGAGGGCCGGGACGCAACAATGAGCAGTTCTTC.

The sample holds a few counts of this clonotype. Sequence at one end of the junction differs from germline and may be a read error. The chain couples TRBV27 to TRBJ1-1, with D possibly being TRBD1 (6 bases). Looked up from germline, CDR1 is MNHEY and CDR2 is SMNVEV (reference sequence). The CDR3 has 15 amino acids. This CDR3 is CASSLGGARYTEAFF. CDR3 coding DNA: TGTGCTAGCAGTTTGGGGGGGGCGCGATACACTGAAGCTTTCTTT.

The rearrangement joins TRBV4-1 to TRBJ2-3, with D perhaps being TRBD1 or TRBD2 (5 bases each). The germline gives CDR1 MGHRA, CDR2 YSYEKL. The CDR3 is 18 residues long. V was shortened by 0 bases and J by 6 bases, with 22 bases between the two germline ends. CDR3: CASSQDLSPGPLSDTQYF. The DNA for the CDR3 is TGCGCCAGCAGCCAAGATCTAAGCCCGGGACCTTTATCGGATACGCAGTATTTT.

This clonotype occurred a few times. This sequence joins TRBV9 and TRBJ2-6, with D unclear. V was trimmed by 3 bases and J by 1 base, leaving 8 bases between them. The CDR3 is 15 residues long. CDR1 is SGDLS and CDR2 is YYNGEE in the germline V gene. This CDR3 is CASSGTKSGANVLTF. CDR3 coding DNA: TGTGCCAGCAGCGGGACGAAATCTGGGGCCAACGTCCTGACTTTC.